The 18 T cell receptor beta chains presented below share a single source sample, sequenced in a study of blood T cell repertoires in COVID-19. The table came from immunoSEQ multiplex PCR; TCRdb's copy has only in-frame clones and leaves some out. The table includes 110,000 to 150,000 clones, about 82% detected once. The sequencing input was peripheral blood. These receptors were obtained from a man aged 45-65 years with acute or convalescent COVID-19.

The chain employs TRBV15 and TRBJ2-1, with TRBD1 matching over 9 bases. This CDR3 comprises 15 residues. CDR1 LNHNV and CDR2 YYDKDF come from the germline V gene (reference sequence). V shed 2 bases and J 6 bases; nucleotides not matched to a gene: 5. Here the CDR3 reads CATSRRDRVVNEQFF. The CDR3 DNA sequence: TGTGCCACCAGCAGACGGGACAGGGTAGTCAATGAGCAGTTCTTC.

The chain combines TRBV6-2 or TRBV6-3 with TRBJ1-2, with 8 bases that match TRBD1. There are 17 residues in the CDR3. V was pared by 6 bases and J by 0 bases, with 12 bases of the junction left unmatched. Per the germline V gene, CDR1 is MNHEY and CDR2 is SVGEGT. This CDR3 reads CASSPFTGGKTNYGYTF. Written as DNA, the CDR3 is TGTGCCAGCAGCCCTTTCACAGGGGGTAAAACTAACTATGGCTACACCTTC.

The CDR3 loop is CASSLPGTSGINEQFF. CDR3 nucleotide sequence: TGTGCCAGCAGCCTCCCAGGCACTAGCGGGATCAATGAGCAGTTCTTC. The V call is TRBV3-1 (or the pseudogene TRBV3-2), the J call TRBJ2-1, with 10 bases fitting TRBD2. The CDR3 contains 16 residues. Germline CDR1 LGHDT, CDR2 YNNKEL (reference sequence). Unmatched junction bases numbered 9, after V lost 4 bases and J lost 6 bases.

J is TRBJ2-7 and V is TRBV28, with TRBD1 matching 9 bases. Trimming removed 7 bases from V and 7 bases from J; junction bases left unmatched: 17. CDR1 and CDR2 from the germline V gene are MDHEN and SYDVKM. CDR3 length equals 16 residues. CDR3 in DNA: TGTGCCAGCATTACTCACCGGGACAGGGACCACCTGGAGCAGTACTTC. It encodes CASITHRDRDHLEQYF. Full variable domain (remainder filled in from reference TRBV28 and TRBJ2-7): DVKVTQSSRYLVKRTGEKVFLECVQDMDHENMFWYRQDPGLGLRLIYFSYDVKMKEKGDIPEGYSVSREKKERFSLILESASTNQTSMYLCASITHRDRDHLEQYFGPGTRLTVT.

The V gene is TRBV4-1, the J gene TRBJ2-7; D perhaps matches TRBD1 (5 bases). V lost 3 bases and J lost 3, with 6 bases in between. The CDR3 covers 12 residues. In germline, CDR1 is MGHRA, CDR2 YSYEKL. The CDR3, as DNA: TGCGCCAGCAGCCAGGGGCGCTACGAGCAGTACTTC. This gives the protein CASSQGRYEQYF.

Worth noting for this clone: At one of its ends the junction is not consistent with the germline gene, which may arise from a read error. The rearrangement links TRBV6-6 to TRBJ2-7, with 10 bases identical to TRBD2. The CDR3 is 15 amino acids. Looked up from germline, CDR1 is MNHNY and CDR2 is SVGAGI (reference sequence). As DNA, the CDR3 is TGTGCCAGCAGTATGGGGCTAGCGGGAGCCTACAAGCAGTACTTC. Translating it yields CASSMGLAGAYKQYF.

This sequence joins TRBV19 and TRBJ2-2; D gene uncertain. V was shortened by 6 bases and J by 3 bases, with 2 bases between the two germline ends. CDR1 is LNHDA and CDR2 is SQIVND in the germline V gene (reference sequence). This CDR3 contains 11 residues. In DNA, the CDR3 is TGTGCCAGTAGCTACACCGGGGAGCTGTTTTTT. Translating it yields CASSYTGELFF. Full variable domain (remainder filled in from reference TRBV19 and TRBJ2-2): DGGITQSPKYLFRKEGQNVTLSCEQNLNHDAMYWYRQDPGQGLRLIYYSQIVNDFQKGDIAEGYSVSREKKESFPLTVTSAQKNPTAFYLCASSYTGELFFGEGSRLTVL.

The chain combines TRBV24-1 with TRBJ2-2, with D maybe TRBD1 (6 bases). V was cut by 6 bases and J by 3 bases, with 10 bases left in between. There are 14 residues in the CDR3. Germline CDR1 is KGHDR and CDR2 is SFDVKD. The CDR3 nucleotides are TGTGCCACCAGTCCTCCAGGGGACACCGGGGAGCTGTTTTTT. It codes for CATSPPGDTGELFF.

The rearrangement links TRBV5-1 to TRBJ2-5; a possible D gene is TRBD2 (5 bases). V was clipped by 4 bases and J by 7 bases, with 14 bases between them. CDR1 is SGHRS, CDR2 YFSETQ, per germline. The CDR3 contains 13 residues. The CDR3 loop reads CASSDVTTRTQYF. DNA for the CDR3: TGCGCCAGCAGCGATGTGACTACGCGGACCCAGTACTTC.

V usage is TRBV11-2 and J usage is TRBJ1-3, with no clear D. The germline V gene has CDR1 SGHAT and CDR2 FQNNGV. The CDR3 consists of 17 residues. V lost 2 bases and J 0 bases, leaving 14 bases between the germline ends. This CDR3 reads CASSLKSVGRSGNTIYF. The CDR3 DNA sequence: TGTGCCAGCAGCTTAAAGTCCGTTGGGCGCTCTGGAAACACCATATATTTT. The entire variable domain, with the rest obtained from reference TRBV11-2 and TRBJ1-3, is as follows: EAGVAQSPRYKIIEKRQSVAFWCNPISGHATLYWYQQILGQGPKLLIQFQNNGVVDDSQLPKDRFSAERLKGVDSTLKIQPAKLEDSAVYLCASSLKSVGRSGNTIYFGEGSWLTVV.

The chain carries TRBV18 and TRBJ2-7; 7 nucleotides match TRBD2. From germline, CDR1 is KGHSH and CDR2 LQKENI. The CDR3 has 16 amino acids. Trimming removed 3 bases from V and 6 bases from J; junction bases left unmatched: 14. CDR3 coding DNA: TGTGCCAGCTCACCCCCCGGGGTAGGCGGGAGCCGCGAGCAGTACTTC. Protein product: CASSPPGVGGSREQYF. The full variable domain, its missing parts supplied by reference TRBV18 and TRBJ2-7, is NAGVMQNPRHLVRRRGQEARLRCSPMKGHSHVYWYRQLPEEGLKFMVYLQKENIIDESGMPKERFSAEFPKEGPSILRIQQVVRGDSAAYFCASSPPGVGGSREQYFGPGTRLTVT.

The V call is TRBV7-8, the J call TRBJ2-7, with TRBD2 matching 8 bases. CDR3 length equals 15 residues. V lost 5 bases, J lost 0 bases, and 6 bases stayed unmatched. CDR1 and CDR2 (germline): SGHVS, FQNEAQ. The CDR3 spells CASSLVAGLSYEQYF. DNA for the CDR3: TGTGCCAGCAGCCTCGTAGCGGGACTCTCCTACGAGCAGTACTTC. The variable domain in full, with the rest retrieved from reference TRBV7-8 and TRBJ2-7, is GAGVSQSPRYKVAKRGQDVALRCDPISGHVSLFWYQQALGQGPEFLTYFQNEAQLDKSGLPSDRFFAERPEGSVSTLKIQRTQQEDSAVYLCASSLVAGLSYEQYFGPGTRLTVT.

J is TRBJ1-5 and V is TRBV30; D unclear. Germline V CDR1 and CDR2: GTSNPN, SVGIG (reference sequence). This CDR3 region has 15 residues. V was pared by 0 bases and J by 5 bases, with 14 bases between. CDR3 loop: CAWSVRGASYQPQHF. In DNA form, the CDR3 reads TGTGCCTGGAGTGTACGGGGAGCCTCGTATCAGCCCCAGCATTTT.

This chain uses TRBV29-1 with TRBJ2-3; tentatively, D is TRBD2 (5 bases). The CDR3 has 13 residues. V dropped 4 bases and J dropped 0 bases, with 8 bases sitting between them. Germline CDR1 and CDR2: SQVTM and ANQGSEA. CDR3 sequence reads: CSVGSGSTDTQYF. CDR3 nucleotides: TGCAGCGTTGGTTCGGGGAGCACAGATACGCAGTATTTT.

The DNA for the CDR3 is TGTGCCAGCAGTGCCGGGACAGGGGGCTCTGGAAACACCATATATTTT. The encoded protein is CASSAGTGGSGNTIYF. V and J are TRBV25-1 and TRBJ1-3; TRBD1 matches 11 bases. This CDR3 is built from 16 residues. Germline V gene lookup returns CDR1 MGHDK and CDR2 SYGVNS. Trimming removed 4 bases from V and 0 bases from J; junction bases left unmatched: 2. The full variable domain, its missing parts supplied by reference TRBV25-1 and TRBJ1-3, is EADIYQTPRYLVIGTGKKITLECSQTMGHDKMYWYQQDPGMELHLIHYSYGVNSTEKGDLSSESTVSRIRTEHFPLTLESARPSHTSQYLCASSAGTGGSGNTIYFGEGSWLTVV.

The V and J genes are TRBV2 and TRBJ1-1, with 11 bases fitting TRBD1. Germline values: CDR1 SNHLY, CDR2 FYNNEI. The CDR3 has 18 amino acids. V gave up 0 bases and J gave up 1 base; unmatched junction bases: 7. The CDR3 DNA reads TGTGCCAGCAGTGAAGCGCTTTTGGGACAGGGGGGGAACACTGAAGCTTTCTTT. The encoded protein is CASSEALLGQGGNTEAFF. Full variable domain (rest looked up from reference TRBV2 and TRBJ1-1): EPEVTQTPSHQVTQMGQEVILRCVPISNHLYFYWYRQILGQKVEFLVSFYNNEISEKSEIFDDQFSVERPDGSNFTLKIRSTKLEDSAMYFCASSEALLGQGGNTEAFFGQGTRLTVV.

J is TRBJ2-1 and V is TRBV29-1; 10 bases fit TRBD2. Unmatched junction bases numbered 15, after V lost 0 bases and J lost 7 bases. The CDR3 extends over 18 amino acids. Germline CDR1 reads SQVTM; CDR2 reads ANQGSEA. In DNA, the CDR3 is TGCAGCGTTGAAGAGCTAGCGGGAGTACCCTCTGTCGGGAATGAGCAGTTCTTC. Translating it yields CSVEELAGVPSVGNEQFF.

The chain combines TRBV21-1 with TRBJ2-3; TRBD1, as called in the table, went unchecked against the DNA. TRBV21-1 is noted as a pseudogene. This CDR3 has 15 amino acids. The CDR3 region has the DNA TGTGCCAGCAGCAACGGACAGGTCGCAACAGATACGCAGTATTTT. Residues: CASSNGQVATDTQYF.